The 18 T cell receptor beta chains below come from one sample, sequenced in a study of cytomegalovirus exposure and HLA in healthy donors. Profiling relied on immunoSEQ multiplex PCR, and the TCRdb table lists in-frame clones only, not all of them. There are 200,000 to 300,000 clones in the sample; around 88% occur only once, and over 0.95% lies in the top ten. Sequencing was carried out using PBMCs. The receptors here all came from a woman aged 25 to 39 in good health and CMV-seropositive.

This chain links TRBV5-4 with TRBJ1-1; no firm D call. CDR1 is SGHNT and CDR2 is YYREEE in the germline V gene (reference sequence). The CDR3 runs 14 residues. The V gene lost 2 bases and the J gene lost 3 bases, with 11 bases spanning the gap. The CDR3 DNA reads TGTGCCAGCAGCTTTGGACTCATAGACACTGAAGCTTTCTTT. This translates into CASSFGLIDTEAFF.

This clone appeared once. Written as DNA, the CDR3 is TGTGCCAGCAGACCGACAGGGGTCACTGAAGCTTTCTTT. It codes for CASRPTGVTEAFF. The chain employs TRBV9 and TRBJ1-1; TRBD1 matches 8 bases. The CDR3 totals 13 residues. J gave up 4 bases and V 5 bases, and 4 bases lay outside the gene matches. CDR1 is SGDLS and CDR2 is YYNGEE in the germline V gene.

A single count supports this clone. The chain has TRBV27 and TRBJ2-5; tentatively, D is TRBD2 (5 bases). V lost 4 bases and J lost 5, with 14 bases in between. Germline V gene lookup returns CDR1 MNHEY and CDR2 SMNVEV (reference sequence). CDR3 length: 14 residues. CDR3 in amino acids: CASSSTRFRETQYF. In DNA form, the CDR3 reads TGTGCCAGCAGTTCTACTAGATTTAGGGAGACCCAGTACTTC.

This CDR3 is CASRRSLAAYEQYF. For the CDR3, the DNA is TGCGCCAGCAGGAGGTCTCTTGCAGCCTACGAGCAGTACTTC. This chain links TRBV10-2 with TRBJ2-7, with D uncertain. The V and J ends lost 6 bases and 2 bases respectively, with 14 bases between them. Germline V gene lookup returns CDR1 WSHSY and CDR2 SAAADI. This CDR3 region has 14 residues.

In regard to this clone: The identical CDR3 is also encoded by other nucleotide sequences in the sample. The CDR3 DNA sequence: TGTGCCAGCTCACCGGGAGGGTCCAATCAGCCCCAGCATTTT. It encodes CASSPGGSNQPQHF. J is TRBJ1-5 and V is TRBV18; D is ambiguous. CDR3 length: 14 amino acids. V was trimmed by 3 bases and J by 3 bases, leaving 9 bases between them. Looked up from germline, CDR1 is KGHSH and CDR2 is LQKENI.

The chain combines TRBV27 with TRBJ2-2; 9 bases line up with TRBD1. CDR1 is MNHEY and CDR2 is SMNVEV in the germline V gene (reference sequence). V lost 4 bases and J lost 4; bases outside the gene matches: 7. The CDR3 consists of 16 residues. CDR3 loop: CASSWGTGKSTGELFF. DNA for the CDR3: TGTGCCAGCAGTTGGGGGACAGGGAAGAGCACCGGGGAGCTGTTTTTT.

V gene TRBV5-1 combines with J gene TRBJ2-1; a weak D match, TRBD2 (5 bases). The CDR3 loop spans 16 amino acids. V shed 5 bases and J shed 1 base, with 16 bases lying between them. CDR1 is SGHRS and CDR2 is YFSETQ in the germline V gene. CDR3 residues: CASRPERSRSYNEQFF. DNA for the CDR3: TGCGCCAGCAGACCAGAGCGGAGTCGATCCTACAATGAGCAGTTCTTC.

This chain joins TRBV11-2 and TRBJ2-2, with 7 bases lining up with TRBD1. Per germline, CDR1 SGHAT and CDR2 FQNNGV. The V segment lost 2 bases and the J segment 4 bases; nucleotides outside the gene matches: 10. CDR3 length: 17 residues. Here the CDR3 DNA reads TGTGCCAGCAGCTTAATTAAAGGACAGGAGACCACCGGGGAGCTGTTTTTT. Its translation is CASSLIKGQETTGELFF.

V gene TRBV30 combines with J gene TRBJ2-7; 7 bases match TRBD1. The CDR3 covers 11 residues. The germline V gene has CDR1 GTSNPN and CDR2 SVGIG (reference sequence). With 7 bases clipped from V and 3 bases from J, the junction kept 3 bases outside the gene matches. The CDR3 nucleotides are TGTGCCTTTGGACAGGTCTACGAGCAGTACTTC. Translating it yields CAFGQVYEQYF.

The rearrangement uses TRBV30 and TRBJ1-1; D is possibly TRBD1 (5 bases). The CDR3 is 15 residues long. CDR1 is GTSNPN, CDR2 SVGIG, per germline (reference sequence). Trimming removed 0 bases from V and 0 bases from J, with 11 bases in between. The chain's CDR3 is CAWSVLTEMNTEAFF. CDR3 coding DNA: TGTGCCTGGAGTGTACTGACAGAAATGAACACTGAAGCTTTCTTT.

This chain's CDR3 is CSGYDRELEAFF. In DNA form, the CDR3 reads TGCAGCGGTTATGACAGGGAGCTTGAAGCTTTCTTT. V usage is TRBV29-1 and J usage is TRBJ1-1; 7 bases align to TRBD1. The junction had 9 bases not matched to a gene; V was cut back by 7 bases and J by 7 bases. CDR3 length: 12 amino acids. The germline V gene encodes CDR1 SQVTM and CDR2 ANQGSEA.

This sequence joins TRBV5-1 and TRBJ1-5; D unclear. Germline-derived CDR1 and CDR2 are SGHRS and YFSETQ. The CDR3 length is 13 residues. Trimming cost V 2 bases and J 4 bases, with 7 bases left between them. The CDR3 DNA follows: TGCGCCAGCAGCTTTGGAGAGAATCAGCCCCAGCATTTT. Protein product: CASSFGENQPQHF. Looking up the rest from reference TRBV5-1 and TRBJ1-5 gives the full variable domain: KAGVTQTPRYLIKTRGQQVTLSCSPISGHRSVSWYQQTPGQGLQFLFEYFSETQRNKGNFPGRFSGRQFSNSRSEMNVSTLELGDSALYLCASSFGENQPQHFGDGTRLSIL.

The rearrangement links TRBV6-1 to TRBJ2-5; unclear D gene. V was pared by 8 bases and J by 9 bases, with 25 bases between. The CDR3 runs to 15 residues. Germline V CDR1 and CDR2: MNHNS, SASEGT. This chain's CDR3 is CASVVVPGTVMSQYF. DNA for the CDR3: TGTGCCAGCGTCGTAGTCCCGGGTACTGTTATGTCCCAGTACTTC.

This clone was observed a few times. CDR3 residues: CASSPRQGGEQYF. In nucleotides, the CDR3 is TGTGCCAGCAGCCCTCGTCAGGGGGGCGAGCAGTACTTC. The V gene is TRBV5-4, the J gene TRBJ2-7; D might be TRBD1 (7 bases). Trimming took off 4 bases at V and 6 bases at J, with 14 bases between the two ends. This CDR3 is 13 amino acids long. CDR1 and CDR2 (germline): SGHNT, YYREEE (reference sequence).

A few counts support this clone. This chain joins TRBV15 and TRBJ2-2; a weak D match, TRBD2 (7 bases). Germline V gene sequence: CDR1 LNHNV, CDR2 YYDKDF (reference sequence). V lost 8 bases to trimming and J lost 4 bases, with 11 bases between them. CDR3 length: 13 residues. The DNA of the CDR3 is TGTGCCACCGAGGGGGAGGGCACCGGGGAGCTGTTTTTT. This codes for CATEGEGTGELFF.

This chain uses TRBV4-1 with TRBJ1-1, with TRBD1 identical over 7 bases. CDR3 size: 17 residues. Germline V gene sequence: CDR1 MGHRA, CDR2 YSYEKL. Trimming took 0 bases from V and 1 from J; bases not matched to a gene: 8. CDR3 protein: CASSQDSGTATNTEAFF. The DNA for the CDR3 is TGCGCCAGCAGCCAAGATTCGGGGACAGCCACGAACACTGAAGCTTTCTTT.

This chain links TRBV18 with TRBJ1-1, with D tentatively TRBD1 (6 bases). The CDR3 is made up of 15 amino acids. The germline V gene has CDR1 KGHSH and CDR2 LQKENI. Trimming cost V 3 bases and J 4 bases, with 15 bases left between them. CDR3 in amino acids: CASSPQQGWVTEAFF. The CDR3 coding sequence is TGTGCCAGCTCACCTCAACAGGGATGGGTCACTGAAGCTTTCTTT.

This clone was recorded once. The chain employs TRBV27 and TRBJ2-2; maybe TRBD2 (6 bases). Trimming pared 4 bases from V and 0 bases from J, leaving 9 bases between. Germline V gene data show CDR1 as MNHEY and CDR2 as SMNVEV (reference sequence). The length of the CDR3 is 15 residues. The CDR3 loop reads CASSWGVPNTGELFF. DNA for the CDR3: TGTGCCAGCAGTTGGGGGGTACCGAACACCGGGGAGCTGTTTTTT.